This T cell receptor beta chain was identified during a study of blood T cell repertoires in COVID-19. Study summary: T cells, B-cell-depleted T cells, or PBMCs supplied cDNA or gDNA.

Per the original methods: Amplification of reference gene primers was used by the study to estimate nucleated cell counts. The table came from immunoSEQ multiplex PCR; TCRdb's copy has only in-frame clones and leaves some out. V, J and clone size are those of that table, while D and trimming were read from the DNA. The sample lists approximately 250,000 clones, about 87% seen once, with 2.5% to 4% in the top ten. This CDR3 has 15 residues. Germline CDR1 and CDR2: LGHNA and YSLEER. Trimming stripped 4 bases from V and 0 bases from J, with 10 bases between. Grouping used clinical history reported by participants in a survey and questionnaire. Before they entered the study, exposed participants had met a COVID-19 case within 2 weeks.

The sample comprised PBMCs or T cells enriched from blood (not recorded which). The clonotype originates from a woman aged 40-49 years who had been exposed to COVID-19. This chain links TRBV4-3 with TRBJ1-5; D gene unclear. CDR3 loop: CASSLTLDSNQPQHF. In DNA form, the CDR3 reads TGCGCCAGCAGCCTAACGCTAGATAGCAATCAGCCCCAGCATTTT.